The sample holds one count of the clone carrying this TCR beta chain. Its antigen remains unknown. Among the approximately 110 subjects of the validation cohort, separate from the roughly 700-subject first cohort, were the donors. The sample belongs to a study of cytomegalovirus exposure and HLA in healthy donors. General study points: Cytomegalovirus status was reportedly diagnosed by the classifier with high sensitivity and specificity. According to the study, some 160 TCR beta chains were cytomegalovirus-associated.

Trimming stripped 8 bases from V and 10 bases from J, with 18 bases between. The CDR3 contains 13 residues. Germline values: CDR1 MNHNY, CDR2 SVGAGI (reference sequence). This table comes from immunoSEQ multiplex PCR, and its TCRdb copy is limited to in-frame clones, with some not included. The data contain about 220,000 clones, about 89% of them singletons. The specimen sequenced was PBMCs. The chain recombines TRBV6-6 with TRBJ2-1; maybe TRBD1 (5 bases). The sequence derives from a woman in her late teens or twenties in good health and CMV-seronegative. CDR3 loop: CASLLAPPGEQFF. Written as DNA, the CDR3 is TGTGCCAGCCTCCTGGCACCCCCAGGGGAGCAGTTCTTC.